Presented here are 7 T cell receptor beta chains from one specimen sequenced in a study of identical twins. In TCRdb, the 5' RACE reads were re-called with MiXCR into one record per CDR3 protein. This sample yields 1.5 million to 2 million distinct CDR3 sequences, of which more than 30% are seen a single time; about 0.3% belongs to the top ten. The sequenced sample consisted of cord blood. The receptors derive from a newborn girl in good health.

This clonotype was observed a handful of times. The V gene is TRBV11-2, the J gene TRBJ1-4; D is unclear. The CDR3 has 15 amino acids. The V gene lost 6 bases and the J gene lost 5 bases, with 16 bases spanning the gap. The germline V gene has CDR1 SGHAT and CDR2 FQNNGV. In DNA form, the CDR3 reads TGTGCCAGCAGTACAGCGGCGGGGAGGAATGAAAAACTGTTTTTT. This translates into CASSTAAGRNEKLFF.

This clonotype was seen a single time. The V and J genes are TRBV5-6 and TRBJ1-5; TRBD1 matches at 7 bases. The CDR3 contains 12 residues. After removal of 4 bases from V and 13 bases from J, the junction contained 8 bases not matched to a gene. Germline assignment: CDR1 SGHDT and CDR2 YYEEEE. The CDR3: CASSPDRAPQHF. The CDR3 DNA reads TGTGCCAGCAGCCCTGACAGGGCGCCGCAGCATTTT.

The CDR3 coding sequence is TGCGCCAGCAGCCCACTAGTGATCCTGGGGAGCGGGGGGGCCACCAAAAACATTCAGTACTTC. Translation gives CASSPLVILGSGGATKNIQYF. The rearrangement joins TRBV4-1 to TRBJ2-4; TRBD2 aligns across 10 bases. The CDR3 is made up of 21 amino acids. The germline CDR1 and CDR2 sequences are MGHRA and YSYEKL. The V and J ends lost 4 bases and 2 bases, in that order; junction bases with no gene match: 20.

This clonotype was counted ten times or more. V usage is TRBV7-2 and J usage is TRBJ2-7; weak D call: TRBD2 (6 bases). The germline V gene has CDR1 SGHTA and CDR2 FQGNSA. V was trimmed by 5 bases and J by 5 bases, leaving 13 bases between them. This CDR3 has 13 amino acids. The CDR3 nucleotides are TGTGCCAGCAGCGAGGGGACTTACGACGAGCAGTACTTC. It translates to CASSEGTYDEQYF.

In the case of this clonotype: Given the absence of the conserved phenylalanine or tryptophan at the CDR3 end, a read error is likely. This sequence joins TRBV12-3 or TRBV12-4 and TRBJ1-6; the match to TRBD1 covers 7 bases. This CDR3 is 15 amino acids long. The junction had 9 bases not matched to a gene; V was cut back by 4 bases and J by 9 bases. The CDR3 DNA reads as TGTGCCAGCAGTTCGGGACAGTCAGGCACTTCACCCCTCCACTCT. Protein product: CASSSGQSGTSPLHS.

This clonotype was counted many times. V is TRBV4-1 and J is TRBJ1-2, with D unresolved. Trimming stripped 4 bases from V and 6 bases from J, with 9 bases between. This CDR3 has 12 amino acids. The germline CDR1 and CDR2 sequences are MGHRA and YSYEKL. The CDR3 region is CASSRLTDGYTF. The CDR3 coding sequence is TGCGCCAGCAGCCGACTAACGGATGGCTACACCTTC.

Concerning this clonotype itself: The CDR3 ends on some other residue instead of the conserved phenylalanine or tryptophan, so this is likely a read error. The CDR3 sequence is CSVAGLAEGGETQYI. The CDR3 bases are TGCAGCGTCGCTGGACTAGCGGAGGGAGGAGAGACCCAGTACATC. V and J are TRBV29-1 and TRBJ2-5, with 10 bases that match TRBD2. Germline trimming cut 6 bases from V and 4 bases from J; bases unmatched to any gene: 11. Per the germline V gene, CDR1 is SQVTM and CDR2 is ANQGSEA. This CDR3 contains 15 residues.